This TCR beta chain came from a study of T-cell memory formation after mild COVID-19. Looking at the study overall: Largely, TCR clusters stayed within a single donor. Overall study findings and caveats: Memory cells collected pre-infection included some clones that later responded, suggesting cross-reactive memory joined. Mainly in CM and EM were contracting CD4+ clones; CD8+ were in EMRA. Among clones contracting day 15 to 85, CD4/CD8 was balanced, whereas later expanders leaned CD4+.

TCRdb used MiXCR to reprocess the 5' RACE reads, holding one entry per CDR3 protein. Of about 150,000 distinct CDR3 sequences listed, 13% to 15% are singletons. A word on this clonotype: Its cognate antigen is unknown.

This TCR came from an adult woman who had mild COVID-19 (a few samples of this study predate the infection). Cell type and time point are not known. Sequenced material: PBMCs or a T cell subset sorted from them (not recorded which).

CDR3 protein: CATSSRLNQPQHF. CDR3 nucleotides: TGTGCCACCAGTAGCAGGCTCAATCAGCCCCAGCATTTT. This rearrangement joins TRBV24-1 to TRBJ1-5; unclear D gene. This CDR3 has 13 amino acids. Germline V gene lookup returns CDR1 KGHDR and CDR2 SFDVKD. V gave up 6 bases and J gave up 3 bases, with 8 bases separating them.